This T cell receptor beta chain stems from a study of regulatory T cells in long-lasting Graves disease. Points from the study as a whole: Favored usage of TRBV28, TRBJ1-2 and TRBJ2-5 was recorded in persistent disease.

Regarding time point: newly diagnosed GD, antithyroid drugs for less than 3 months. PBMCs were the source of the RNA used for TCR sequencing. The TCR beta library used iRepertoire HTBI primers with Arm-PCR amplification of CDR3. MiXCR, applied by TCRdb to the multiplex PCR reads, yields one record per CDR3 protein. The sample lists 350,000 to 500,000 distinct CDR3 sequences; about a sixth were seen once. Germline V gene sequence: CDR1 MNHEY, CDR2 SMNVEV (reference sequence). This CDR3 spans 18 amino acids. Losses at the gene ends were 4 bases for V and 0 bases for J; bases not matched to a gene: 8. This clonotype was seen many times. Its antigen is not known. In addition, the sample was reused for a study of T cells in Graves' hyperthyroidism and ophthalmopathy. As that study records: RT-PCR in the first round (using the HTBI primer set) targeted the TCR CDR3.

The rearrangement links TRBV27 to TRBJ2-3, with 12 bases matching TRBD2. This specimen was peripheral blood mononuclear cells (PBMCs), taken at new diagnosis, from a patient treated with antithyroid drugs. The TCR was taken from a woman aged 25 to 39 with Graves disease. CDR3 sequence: CASSSGTSGLTSTDTQYF. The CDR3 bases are TGTGCCAGCAGTTCCGGGACTAGCGGGTTGACTAGCACAGATACGCAGTATTTT.